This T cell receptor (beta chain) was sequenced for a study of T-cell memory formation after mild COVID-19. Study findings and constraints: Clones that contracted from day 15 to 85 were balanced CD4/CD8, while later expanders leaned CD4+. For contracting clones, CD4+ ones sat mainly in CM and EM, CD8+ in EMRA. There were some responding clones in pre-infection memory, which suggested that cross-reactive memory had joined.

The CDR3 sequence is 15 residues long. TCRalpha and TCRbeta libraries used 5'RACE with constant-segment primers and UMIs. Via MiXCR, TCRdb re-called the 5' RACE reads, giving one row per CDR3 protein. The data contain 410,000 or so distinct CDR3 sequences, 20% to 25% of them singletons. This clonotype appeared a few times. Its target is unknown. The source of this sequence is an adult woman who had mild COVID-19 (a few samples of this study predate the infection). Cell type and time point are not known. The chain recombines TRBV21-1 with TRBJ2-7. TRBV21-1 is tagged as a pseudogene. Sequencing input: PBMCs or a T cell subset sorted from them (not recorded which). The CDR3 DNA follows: TGTGCCAGCAGCAAAGAGTGGCCGGGCTCCTACGAGCAGTACTTC. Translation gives CASSKEWPGSYEQYF.